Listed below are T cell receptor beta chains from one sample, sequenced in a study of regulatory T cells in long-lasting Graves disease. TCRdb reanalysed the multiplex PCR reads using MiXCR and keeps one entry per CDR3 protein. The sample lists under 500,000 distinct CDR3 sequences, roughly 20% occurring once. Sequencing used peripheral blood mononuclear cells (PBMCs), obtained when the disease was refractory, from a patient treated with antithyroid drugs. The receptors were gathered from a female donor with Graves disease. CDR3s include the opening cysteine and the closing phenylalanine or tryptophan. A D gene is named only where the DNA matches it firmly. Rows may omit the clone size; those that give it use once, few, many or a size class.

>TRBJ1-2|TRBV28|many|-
CASSTGLDYGYTF
TGTGCCAGCTCAACAGGGTTGGACTATGGCTACACCTTC
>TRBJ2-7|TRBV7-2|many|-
CASSPWTAREQYF
TGTGCCAGCAGCCCATGGACAGCGAGGGAGCAGTACTTC
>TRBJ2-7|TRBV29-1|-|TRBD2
CSAGGRNSYEQYF
TGCAGCGCGGGGGGACGCAACTCCTACGAGCAGTACTTC
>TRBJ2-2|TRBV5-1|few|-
CASSLPTPNTGELFF
TGCGCCAGCAGCTTGCCCACGCCGAACACCGGGGAGCTGTTTTTT
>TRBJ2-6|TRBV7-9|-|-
CASSPDMLSGANVLTF
TGTGCCAGCAGTCCAGACATGCTCTCTGGGGCCAACGTCCTGACTTTC
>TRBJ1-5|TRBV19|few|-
CASSIGGEGYSNQPQHF
TGTGCCAGTAGTATAGGGGGCGAGGGATATAGCAATCAGCCCCAGCATTTT
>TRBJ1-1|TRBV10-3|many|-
CATRKGSTEAFF
TGTGCCACCAGAAAGGGTTCAACTGAAGCTTTCTTT
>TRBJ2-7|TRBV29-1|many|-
CSVESAGHSYEQYF
TGCAGCGTTGAATCTGCGGGACACTCCTACGAGCAGTACTTC
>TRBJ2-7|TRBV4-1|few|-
CASSQDAGYEQYF
TGCGCCAGCAGCCAAGATGCCGGCTACGAGCAGTACTTC
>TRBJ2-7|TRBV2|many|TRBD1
CASSVSQGAREQYF
TGTGCCAGCAGTGTTAGCCAGGGGGCACGGGAGCAGTACTTC
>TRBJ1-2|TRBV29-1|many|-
CSVEGGEDYGYTF
TGCAGCGTTGAAGGGGGGGAGGACTATGGCTACACCTTC
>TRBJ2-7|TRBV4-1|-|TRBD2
CASSQEWGGRSYEQYF
TGCGCCAGCAGCCAAGAATGGGGCGGGAGGTCCTACGAGCAGTACTTC
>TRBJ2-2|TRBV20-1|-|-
CSARPRGTGELFF
TGCAGTGCCCGACCGCGGGGCACCGGGGAGCTGTTTTTT
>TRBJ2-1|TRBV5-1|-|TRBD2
CASSWPLAGAYNEQFF
TGCGCCAGCAGCTGGCCTCTAGCGGGAGCCTACAATGAGCAGTTCTTC
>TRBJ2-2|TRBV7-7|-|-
CASSLVLQGPGELFF
TGTGCTAGCAGCTTAGTACTACAGGGTCCCGGGGAGCTGTTTTTT
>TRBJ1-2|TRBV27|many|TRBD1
CASSLSILGTGVNYGYTF
TGTGCCAGCAGTTTATCAATATTGGGGACAGGGGTCAACTATGGCTACACCTTC